This T cell receptor beta chain was observed in a study of CD8 T cells in Susac syndrome. Roughly 0.5 to 1 ug RNA was reverse transcribed with random hexamers. TCRdb passed the immunoSEQ multiplex PCR reads through MiXCR, listing each CDR3 protein once. The sample consists of tens of thousands of distinct CDR3 sequences, around 93% of them appearing once. This CDR3 spans 14 amino acids. Germline assignment: CDR1 SGHTA and CDR2 FQGNSA. The junction had 4 bases not matched to a gene; V was cut back by 3 bases and J by 5 bases. The receptor was isolated from a human donor with Susac syndrome. The chain is built from TRBV7-2 and TRBJ1-5; 7 bases line up with TRBD1. The sequenced sample consisted of CD4+ T cells from PBMCs. The CDR3 coding sequence is TGTGCCAGCAGCTTGCGACAGGGAGATCAGCCCCAGCATTTT. The encoded protein is CASSLRQGDQPQHF.